The clone carrying this TCR beta chain was found many times. The library was built from about 400 ng RNA with molecular barcoded adaptors for alpha/delta and beta/gamma chains. MiXCR, applied by TCRdb to the reads, yields one record per CDR3 protein. The table lists some 46,000 distinct CDR3 sequences, approximately 12% of them singletons. CDR1 SEHNR and CDR2 FQNEAQ come from the germline V gene (reference sequence). The junction had 11 bases not matched to a gene; V was cut back by 5 bases and J by 0 bases. This CDR3 is built from 17 residues. The data are from a study of read filtering for tumor transcriptome and immune sequencing. Study context: Among patients, some 17 were male and more than 12 female, aged about 45 to 90 (mean about 72).

Material for sequencing was a population of CD138-negative cells sorted from bone marrow. The gene calls are TRBV7-9 and TRBJ2-7, with 9 positions matching TRBD2. This TCR came from a donor at least 40 years old with multiple myeloma. CDR3 loop: CASSQNFGLAISYEQYF. For the CDR3, the DNA is TGTGCCAGCAGCCAGAATTTCGGACTAGCGATCTCCTACGAGCAGTACTTC. Complete variable domain (other parts from reference TRBV7-9 and TRBJ2-7): DTGVSQNPRHKITKRGQNVTFRCDPISEHNRLYWYRQTLGQGPEFLTYFQNEAQLEKSRLLSDRFSAERPKGSFSTLEIQRTEQGDSAMYLCASSQNFGLAISYEQYFGPGTRLTVT.